The TCR beta chain described here comes from a study of T cell changes during pregnancy in multiple sclerosis. Germline V gene data show CDR1 as SGDLS and CDR2 as YYNGEE. This CDR3 has 14 residues. V shed 0 bases and J shed 5 bases, with 9 bases lying between them. Method: immunoSEQ multiplex PCR; TCRdb's copy keeps in-frame clones and lacks some. The table has more than 55,000 clones, around 90% seen once. This TCR came from a female donor with multiple sclerosis, enrolled in a pregnancy study. V is TRBV9 and J is TRBJ2-1; D possibly corresponds to TRBD2 (5 bases). Sequenced material: peripheral blood, taken in the third trimester of pregnancy. As DNA, the CDR3 is TGTGCCAGCAGCGTAGCGGACTCAAACAATGAGCAGTTCTTC. Protein sequence: CASSVADSNNEQFF.